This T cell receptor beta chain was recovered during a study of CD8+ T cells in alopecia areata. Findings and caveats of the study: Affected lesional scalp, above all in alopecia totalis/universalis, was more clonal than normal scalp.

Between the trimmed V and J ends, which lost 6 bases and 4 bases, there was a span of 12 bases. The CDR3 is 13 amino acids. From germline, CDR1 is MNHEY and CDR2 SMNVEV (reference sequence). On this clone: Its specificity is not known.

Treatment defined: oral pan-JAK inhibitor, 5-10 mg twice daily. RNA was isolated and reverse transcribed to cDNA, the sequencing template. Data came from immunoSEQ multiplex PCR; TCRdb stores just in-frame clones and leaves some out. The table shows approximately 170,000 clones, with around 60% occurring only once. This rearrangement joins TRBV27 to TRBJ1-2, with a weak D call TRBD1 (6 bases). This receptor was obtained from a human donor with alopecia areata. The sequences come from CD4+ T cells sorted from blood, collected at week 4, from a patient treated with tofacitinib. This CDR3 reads CASRPTGSYGYTF. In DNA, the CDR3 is TGTGCCAGCAGGCCGACAGGTAGCTATGGCTACACCTTC.